A single sample is the source of the 28 T cell receptor beta chains below, sequenced in a study of regulatory T cells in long-lasting Graves disease. With iRepertoire HTBI primers and Arm-PCR of CDR3 regions, TCR beta libraries were built. One entry per CDR3 protein results from TCRdb running MiXCR on the multiplex PCR reads. Found here are roughly 300,000 distinct CDR3 sequences, about 18% of them singletons; the top ten hold about 29%. The time point: persistent/refractory GD, antithyroid drugs over 5 years with positive TRAb. Making the TCR library involved RNA that had been extracted from PBMCs. The sample in question was peripheral blood mononuclear cells (PBMCs), obtained when the disease was refractory, from a patient treated with antithyroid drugs. These TCRs come from a female donor with Graves disease.

This clonotype was observed many times. The rearrangement uses TRBV28 and TRBJ2-7; D is undetermined. Trimming removed 6 bases at V and 5 bases at J, with 17 bases between. The CDR3 consists of 14 residues. Germline-derived CDR1 and CDR2 are MDHEN and SYDVKM. The chain's CDR3 is CASSPVVQKDEQYF. The DNA for the CDR3 is TGTGCCAGCAGCCCCGTGGTTCAAAAGGACGAGCAGTACTTC. The entire variable domain, with the rest obtained from reference TRBV28 and TRBJ2-7, is as follows: DVKVTQSSRYLVKRTGEKVFLECVQDMDHENMFWYRQDPGLGLRLIYFSYDVKMKEKGDIPEGYSVSREKKERFSLILESASTNQTSMYLCASSPVVQKDEQYFGPGTRLTVT.

The V and J genes are TRBV20-1 and TRBJ2-4; tentatively, D is TRBD1 (6 bases). The CDR3 loop spans 13 amino acids. Trimming took 3 bases from V and 7 from J, leaving 13 bases between them. CDR1 is DFQATT, CDR2 SNEGSKA, per germline (reference sequence). This CDR3 reads CSASQGSGNIQYF. For the CDR3, the DNA is TGCAGTGCTAGCCAGGGGTCAGGGAACATTCAGTACTTC.

This clonotype was seen at least ten times. The rearrangement uses TRBV27 and TRBJ1-1, with a possible D match to TRBD1 (6 bases). The CDR3 runs 14 residues. Trimming cost V 3 bases and J 1 base, with 9 bases left between them. CDR1 and CDR2 (germline): MNHEY, SMNVEV (reference sequence). In DNA form, the CDR3 reads TGTGCCAGCAGTTTCGGGGGGCAGAACACTGAAGCTTTCTTT. Translating gives CASSFGGQNTEAFF.

This clonotype was observed many times. CDR3 DNA sequence: TGTGCCAGCAGCATTCTACGGGTGTCTGAAGCTTTCTTT. Translating gives CASSILRVSEAFF. The gene calls are TRBV28 and TRBJ1-1, with D hard to call. V lost 6 bases and J 6 bases, leaving 14 bases between the germline ends. From germline, CDR1 is MDHEN and CDR2 SYDVKM. The CDR3 consists of 13 residues. The full variable domain, with the rest looked up from reference TRBV28 and TRBJ1-1, is DVKVTQSSRYLVKRTGEKVFLECVQDMDHENMFWYRQDPGLGLRLIYFSYDVKMKEKGDIPEGYSVSREKKERFSLILESASTNQTSMYLCASSILRVSEAFFGQGTRLTVV.

This clonotype was picked up many times. The V and J genes are TRBV28 and TRBJ2-7; perhaps TRBD1 as D (5 bases). Germline V gene data show CDR1 as MDHEN and CDR2 as SYDVKM. V lost 1 base to trimming and J lost 6 bases, with 13 bases between them. The CDR3 is 14 amino acids. The CDR3 loop is CASSLLGWTSEQYF. The CDR3 DNA sequence: TGTGCCAGCAGTTTATTAGGGTGGACAAGCGAGCAGTACTTC.

This clonotype occurred many times. CDR3 protein: CASSLLLRETQYF. CDR3 DNA sequence: TGTGCCAGCAGTCTGCTCCTACGGGAGACCCAGTACTTC. This chain connects TRBV28 to TRBJ2-5; D remains unclear. V lost 5 bases and J lost 5, with 12 bases in between. The CDR3 sequence is 13 residues long. Germline CDR1 reads MDHEN; CDR2 reads SYDVKM.

The gene calls are TRBV5-4 and TRBJ2-5; possibly TRBD2 for D (5 bases). The CDR3 is made up of 13 amino acids. Germline assignment: CDR1 SGHNT and CDR2 YYREEE (reference sequence). The germline V and J ends were trimmed by 4 bases and 3 bases, with 10 bases remaining between them. CDR3 protein: CASSRQRKETQYF. CDR3 coding DNA: TGTGCCAGCAGCCGCCAGCGGAAAGAGACCCAGTACTTC. The whole variable domain, remainder taken from reference TRBV5-4 and TRBJ2-5, is ETGVTQSPTHLIKTRGQQVTLRCSSQSGHNTVSWYQQALGQGPQFIFQYYREEENGRGNFPPRFSGLQFPNYSSELNVNALELDDSALYLCASSRQRKETQYFGPGTRLLVL.

This clonotype came up many times. This chain joins TRBV27 and TRBJ2-4, with 7 bases lining up with TRBD1. Germline loops: CDR1 MNHEY, CDR2 SMNVEV (reference sequence). The CDR3 is 11 residues long. V was pared by 6 bases and J by 10 bases, with 3 bases of the junction left unmatched. CDR3 bases: TGTGCCAGCAGCCAGGGGGTAATTCAGTACTTC. This translates into CASSQGVIQYF.

This clonotype was counted ten times or more. The chain carries TRBV28 and TRBJ1-2; 9 bases are shared with TRBD1. V lost 6 bases to trimming and J lost 7 bases; unmatched junction nucleotides: 12. The CDR3 runs to 15 residues. Germline V gene lookup returns CDR1 MDHEN and CDR2 SYDVKM. The CDR3 DNA sequence: TGTGCCAGCAGCAGAGGCGGGACAGGGTCATTTGGCTACACCTTC. Its translation: CASSRGGTGSFGYTF.

The chain employs TRBV15 and TRBJ1-4; unclear D gene. From germline, CDR1 is LNHNV and CDR2 YYDKDF (reference sequence). The CDR3 spans 12 residues. V lost 3 bases and J lost 8, with 7 bases in between. This CDR3 reads CATSSVTEKLFF. The CDR3 DNA is TGTGCCACCAGCAGCGTCACCGAAAAACTGTTTTTT.

This clonotype was counted only a few times. The chain has TRBV3-1 and TRBJ2-3; no firm D call. This CDR3 region has 13 residues. The V and J ends lost 3 bases and 5 bases respectively, with 9 bases between them. Germline CDR1 reads LGHDT; CDR2 reads YNNKEL (reference sequence). The CDR3 DNA reads as TGTGCCAGCAGCCAGGTAGGCGGAGATACGCAGTATTTT. Translation: CASSQVGGDTQYF.

This clonotype occurred a few times. The chain joins TRBV10-3 to TRBJ1-4; tentatively, D is TRBD1 (5 bases). The germline V gene encodes CDR1 ENHRY and CDR2 SYGVKD. This CDR3 comprises 15 residues. Trimming stripped 0 bases from V and 3 bases from J, with 8 bases between. This CDR3 reads CAISESKGPNEKLFF. CDR3 bases: TGTGCCATCAGTGAGTCGAAGGGGCCTAATGAAAAACTGTTTTTT.

This clonotype was seen repeatedly, ten times or more. V and J are TRBV29-1 and TRBJ1-1; D ambiguous. CDR3 length: 10 residues. Germline assignment: CDR1 SQVTM and CDR2 ANQGSEA. V lost 5 bases and J lost 8, with 9 bases in between. DNA of the CDR3: TGCAGCGTTAAAACGACCGAAGCTTTCTTT. Translated: CSVKTTEAFF.

This clonotype appeared many times. This chain uses TRBV7-2 with TRBJ1-4, with unresolved D. Germline V gene sequence: CDR1 SGHTA, CDR2 FQGNSA. V was cut by 6 bases and J by 7 bases, with 18 bases left in between. This CDR3 contains 15 residues. The CDR3 reads CASRPQRVAGEKLFF. CDR3 in DNA: TGTGCCAGCAGACCCCAGAGGGTCGCGGGTGAAAAACTGTTTTTT.

On this clonotype itself: A much larger clonotype is one base distant, so this may be a read error. V gene TRBV5-6 combines with J gene TRBJ2-7; the D is unclear. Germline CDR1 is SGHDT and CDR2 is YYEEEE. The CDR3 is made up of 15 amino acids. This chain's CDR3 is CASSLVGRNSHEQYF. CDR3 DNA sequence: TGTGCCAGCAGCTTGGTAGGGCGGAACTCCCACGAGCAGTACTTC.

This rearrangement joins TRBV18 to TRBJ1-5; no definite D call. The length of the CDR3 is 15 residues. V shed 1 base and J shed 5 bases, with 12 bases lying between them. CDR1 is KGHSH, CDR2 LQKENI, per germline. The CDR3 sequence: CASSPLGGRDQPQHF. CDR3 DNA: TGTGCCAGCTCACCACTTGGAGGGAGGGATCAGCCCCAGCATTTT.

The rearrangement uses TRBV19 and TRBJ1-1, with 8 bases aligning to TRBD1. The CDR3 length is 14 residues. Looked up from germline, CDR1 is LNHDA and CDR2 is SQIVND (reference sequence). The junction had 6 bases not matched to a gene; V was cut back by 9 bases and J by 0 bases. The CDR3 DNA reads TGTGCCAGGACGGACAGGGTGTTGAACACTGAAGCTTTCTTT. The encoded protein is CARTDRVLNTEAFF.

With respect to this clonotype: Only one base separates this from a far larger clonotype, so it likely reflects a read error. This sequence joins TRBV6-2 or TRBV6-3 and TRBJ1-1, with 8 bases that match TRBD1. This CDR3 spans 13 amino acids. J lost 1 base, V lost 9 bases, and 4 bases had no gene match. CDR1 is MNHEY, CDR2 SVGEGT, per germline. CDR3 region: CARTGQENTEAFF. As DNA, the CDR3 is TGTGCCAGAACGGGACAGGAGAACACTGAAGCTTTCTTT.

This clonotype showed up many times. V usage is TRBV20-1 and J usage is TRBJ2-7; 7 bases match TRBD1. V lost 0 bases, J lost 2 bases, and 7 bases stayed unmatched. CDR3 length: 15 amino acids. Germline V gives CDR1 DFQATT, CDR2 SNEGSKA (reference sequence). The CDR3 DNA sequence: TGCAGTGCTAGAGACCTAGGACAGGTCCCCTACGAGCAGTACTTC. Amino acid sequence: CSARDLGQVPYEQYF.

The chain combines TRBV6-1 with TRBJ2-1; D assignment may be TRBD1 or TRBD2 (8 bases each). Looked up from germline, CDR1 is MNHNS and CDR2 is SASEGT. The germline V and J ends were trimmed by 6 bases and 7 bases, with 31 bases remaining between them. The CDR3 length is 19 residues. CDR3 sequence: CASRRTGLRPSGLTNEQFF. The CDR3, as DNA: TGTGCCAGCAGACGGACAGGGCTTCGGCCTAGCGGGCTTACAAATGAGCAGTTCTTC.

This clonotype occurred a few times. The rearrangement uses TRBV6-5 and TRBJ1-2; D is undetermined. The CDR3 contains 14 residues. CDR1 and CDR2 from the germline V gene are MNHEY and SVGAGI. V gave up 4 bases and J gave up 2 bases, with 11 bases separating them. The DNA for the CDR3 is TGTGCCAGCAGTTCCGGGTCCTTAAACTATGGCTACACCTTC. It codes for CASSSGSLNYGYTF.

This clonotype has more than one count but fewer than ten. V usage is TRBV5-1 and J usage is TRBJ1-3, with D perhaps TRBD1 (5 bases). Germline V CDR1 and CDR2: SGHRS, YFSETQ. The CDR3 extends over 16 amino acids. The V end lost 0 bases, the J end lost 3 bases, and 13 bases lay between the germline ends. Here the CDR3 reads CASSLDPGAYGNTIYF. The CDR3 DNA follows: TGCGCCAGCAGCTTGGATCCCGGGGCTTATGGAAACACCATATATTTT.

This clonotype has at least ten counts. The chain is built from TRBV6-2 or TRBV6-3 and TRBJ1-2; the D gene is possibly TRBD1 (6 bases). This CDR3 contains 16 residues. From germline, CDR1 is MNHEY and CDR2 SVGEGT. V dropped 5 bases and J dropped 7 bases, with 23 bases sitting between them. CDR3 region: CASSRKQGGSLGGYTF. CDR3 DNA: TGTGCCAGCAGTCGAAAACAGGGCGGATCCCTTGGTGGCTACACCTTC.

This chain uses TRBV20-1 with TRBJ1-5, with D possibly TRBD1 on 5 matching bases. CDR1 and CDR2 from the germline V gene are DFQATT and SNEGSKA (reference sequence). The CDR3 length is 13 residues. Trimming removed 6 bases from V and 6 bases from J, with 15 bases in between. CDR3 nucleotide sequence: TGCAGTGCGTGGGACGGACTGGGTCAGCCCCAGCATTTT. Residues: CSAWDGLGQPQHF.

This clonotype has at least ten counts. The chain joins TRBV12-3 or TRBV12-4 to TRBJ2-2; D is ambiguous. This CDR3 has 15 amino acids. V lost 3 bases to trimming and J lost 9 bases, with 17 bases between them. The CDR3, as DNA: TGTGCCAGCAGTTTTCGGGCAGCCCAAGGTTGGGAGCTGTTTTTT. Amino acid sequence: CASSFRAAQGWELFF.

This sequence joins TRBV6-2 or TRBV6-3 and TRBJ1-5; a weak D match, TRBD1 (6 bases). The length of the CDR3 is 14 residues. Trimming removed 11 bases from V and 4 bases from J, with 18 bases in between. CDR1 and CDR2 from the germline V gene are MNHEY and SVGEGT. The CDR3 reads CAGGAGATNQPQHF. CDR3 in DNA: TGTGCCGGCGGGGCAGGGGCGACAAATCAGCCCCAGCATTTT.

This clonotype was detected ten times or more. The chain uses TRBV27 and TRBJ2-7; 9 bases map to TRBD1. Germline V gene lookup returns CDR1 MNHEY and CDR2 SMNVEV (reference sequence). The CDR3 is 14 amino acids. Trimming cost V 4 bases and J 0 bases; bases outside gene matches: 1. DNA for the CDR3: TGTGCCAGCAGTTCACAGGGGGCCTCCTACGAGCAGTACTTC. Its translation is CASSSQGASYEQYF.

About this clonotype itself: One end of the junction fails to match germline, which may point to a read error. The rearrangement joins TRBV12-3 or TRBV12-4 to TRBJ2-4; no clear D. This CDR3 spans 12 amino acids. The CDR3 protein is CAGSLPKNIQYF. The CDR3 nucleotides are TGTGCCGGCAGTTTACCCAAAAACATTCAGTACTTC.